This TCR delta chain came from a study of Vδ1+ human thymocytes. The study's findings and limits: Around a fifth of thymic delta-chain sequences were Vdelta2, with few Vdelta3, unlike blood Vdelta1+ controls. Highly polyclonal TRG and TRD repertoires with Gaussian CDR3 length distributions appeared in thymus. Donors shared many TRG clonotypes but few TRD clonotypes.

On this clone itself: The antigen is not known.

The length of the CDR3 is 18 residues. Germline CDR1 reads TSWWSYY; CDR2 reads QGS. J lost 0 bases, V lost 2 bases, and 10 bases had no gene match. After alphabeta T cell depletion, CD3+ Vdelta1+ Vdelta2- thymocytes were sorted. Between roughly 97% and 99.6% of sorted thymocytes were Vdelta1+. RNA was extracted from the cells and then reverse transcribed. CDR3 amplicons came from multiplex PCR with pooled V-gene forward and constant-region reverse primers. TCRdb re-called the multiplex PCR reads through CATT. In the table there are around 60,000 delta-chain clones, over 12% of which are singletons. The clonotype comes from a girl under three years old who had congenital heart surgery. Sequences were obtained from Vdelta1+ gamma-delta thymocytes from the thymus. Subset reported: FACS-sorted CD3+ TCRalphabeta- TCRVdelta1+ TCRVdelta2- thymocytes. The genes are TRDV1 and TRDJ1; 9 bases map to TRDD2. The CDR3 is CALGEGLPTRGYTDKLIF. For the CDR3, the DNA is TGTGCTCTTGGGGAAGGCCTTCCTACGCGCGGGTACACCGATAAACTCATCTTT.